The clone carrying this T cell receptor beta chain came up many times. This sample stems from a study of T cells in Graves' hyperthyroidism and ophthalmopathy. From RNA transcripts, TCR beta CDR3 regions were amplified. TCR CDR3 underwent first-round RT-PCR with the HTBI primer set. TCRdb analysed the multiplex PCR reads with MiXCR anew, one entry per CDR3 protein. The data hold about 480,000 distinct CDR3 sequences, with roughly 14% observed a single time. This TCR came from a woman in her late teens or twenties with Graves' hyperthyroidism. Sequencing was done on a sample of blood.

CDR3 in amino acids: CASSEYASYGYTF. The CDR3 nucleotides read TGTGCCAGCAGTGAATACGCAAGCTATGGCTACACCTTC. The J gene is TRBJ1-2, the V gene TRBV25-1; D not certain. Germline assignment: CDR1 MGHDK and CDR2 SYGVNS. Trimming removed 0 bases from V and 4 bases from J, with 6 bases in between. The CDR3 runs 13 residues.